The entry below describes one TCR beta chain. What it binds is not known. The data are from a study of T cell responses to AZD1222 COVID-19 vaccine. Study findings and constraints: Nearly half of spike-specific TCRs reportedly go after variant regions that carry no mutations. Sampled repertoires all dated from after the peak T cell response. Baseline seropositivity occurred in only six or seven AZD1222 recipients. Females made up more of the donors, who were largely white British, and clonal diversity may have come out too low.

Profiling relied on immunoSEQ multiplex PCR, and the TCRdb table lists in-frame clones only, not all of them. Here the sample spans roughly 160,000 clones, around nine tenths being singletons. Looked up from germline, CDR1 is SGHKS and CDR2 is YYEKEE (reference sequence). V dropped 0 bases and J dropped 5; count of bases not matched to a gene: 4. The CDR3 has 15 amino acids. The source material was peripheral blood, sampled on day 0 of AZD1222 vaccination. This chain connects TRBV5-5 to TRBJ2-1; 8 bases are shared with TRBD1. The clonotype was recovered from an adult in good health. The CDR3 DNA sequence: TGTGCCAGCAGCTTGGGGACAGGGACAAACAATGAGCAGTTCTTC. Translated, it gives CASSLGTGTNNEQFF.